Below are 30 T cell receptor beta chains sequenced from a single sample in a study of blood T cell repertoires in COVID-19. This table comes from immunoSEQ multiplex PCR, and its TCRdb copy is limited to in-frame clones, with some not included. The sample has roughly 160,000 clones, approximately 77% seen once; the top ten hold less than 20%. The material sequenced was PBMCs or T cells enriched from blood (not recorded which). These receptors were collected from a man aged 60 to 69 who had recovered from COVID-19.

J is TRBJ1-6 and V is TRBV7-2; 8 bases line up with TRBD1. The CDR3 is made up of 14 amino acids. V was clipped by 4 bases and J by 9 bases; unmatched bases: 5. Germline V gene lookup returns CDR1 SGHTA and CDR2 FQGNSA. CDR3 sequence: CASSSGQGVSPLHF. The DNA of the CDR3 is TGTGCCAGCAGCTCAGGACAGGGAGTTTCACCCCTCCACTTT. Variable domain in full (rest from reference TRBV7-2 and TRBJ1-6): GAGVSQSPSNKVTEKGKDVELRCDPISGHTALYWYRQSLGQGLEFLIYFQGNSAPDKSGLPSDRFSAERTGGSVSTLTIQRTQQEDSAVYLCASSSGQGVSPLHFGNGTRLTVT.

This chain links TRBV5-1 with TRBJ2-1, with D possibly TRBD2 on 6 matching bases. V lost 1 base to trimming and J lost 2 bases, with 13 bases between them. In germline, CDR1 is SGHRS, CDR2 YFSETQ. The CDR3 is 16 amino acids. DNA of the CDR3: TGCGCCAGCAGCTTGTATAGCGGTACCGCCTACAATGAGCAGTTCTTC. As protein: CASSLYSGTAYNEQFF.

The genes are TRBV5-8 and TRBJ2-7; the match to TRBD2 covers 14 bases. The V gene end was trimmed by 4 bases and the J gene end by 7 bases; junction bases not matched to a gene: 7. Germline-derived CDR1 and CDR2 are SGHTS and YDEGEE. The CDR3 is 15 amino acids. CDR3 DNA: TGTGCCAGCAGCCGAGGACTAGCGGGAGGTGAAGAGCAGTACTTC. Translated, it gives CASSRGLAGGEEQYF.

This chain's CDR3 is CASSGTLTGFQETQYF. The CDR3 DNA is TGTGCCAGCAGTGGAACATTGACAGGATTCCAAGAGACCCAGTACTTC. This chain connects TRBV2 to TRBJ2-5; D might be TRBD1 (6 bases). The CDR3 is 16 residues long. V dropped 4 bases and J dropped 1 base, with 16 bases sitting between them. Per the germline V gene, CDR1 is SNHLY and CDR2 is FYNNEI. Full variable domain (remainder filled in from reference TRBV2 and TRBJ2-5): EPEVTQTPSHQVTQMGQEVILRCVPISNHLYFYWYRQILGQKVEFLVSFYNNEISEKSEIFDDQFSVERPDGSNFTLKIRSTKLEDSAMYFCASSGTLTGFQETQYFGPGTRLLVL.

This clone has just a few counts. V usage is TRBV28 and J usage is TRBJ2-7, with D possibly matching TRBD2 (6 bases). The CDR3 consists of 14 residues. Germline loops: CDR1 MDHEN, CDR2 SYDVKM. V was shortened by 2 bases and J by 2 bases, with 10 bases between the two germline ends. CDR3: CASSLGGGAYEQYF. The CDR3 bases are TGTGCCAGCAGTTTAGGGGGAGGAGCCTACGAGCAGTACTTC.

This chain connects TRBV7-7 to TRBJ1-4; no clear D. Germline CDR1 reads SSHAT; CDR2 reads FNYEAQ (reference sequence). This CDR3 is 13 amino acids long. V was clipped by 1 base and J by 4 bases, with 4 bases between them. For the CDR3, the DNA is TGTGCCAGCAGCTTAGATAATAATGAAAAACTGTTTTTT. Its translation: CASSLDNNEKLFF.

The rearrangement uses TRBV5-1 and TRBJ2-5, with D perhaps TRBD1 (6 bases). Trimming stripped 4 bases from V and 2 bases from J, with 15 bases between. The germline CDR1 and CDR2 sequences are SGHRS and YFSETQ. The CDR3 length is 15 residues. The CDR3 loop is CASSILQGPQETQYF. In nucleotides, the CDR3 is TGCGCCAGCAGCATCCTACAGGGTCCACAAGAGACCCAGTACTTC.

The V and J genes are TRBV5-5 and TRBJ2-2; TRBD2 aligns across 12 bases. V lost 2 bases to trimming and J lost 0 bases; unmatched junction nucleotides: 2. CDR3 length: 17 residues. Germline loops: CDR1 SGHKS, CDR2 YYEKEE (reference sequence). The CDR3 protein is CASSLASGGANTGELFF. The CDR3 bases are TGTGCCAGCAGCTTAGCTAGCGGGGGGGCGAACACCGGGGAGCTGTTTTTT. Together with reference TRBV5-5 and TRBJ2-2, the CDR3 gives the full variable domain: DAGVTQSPTHLIKTRGQQVTLRCSPISGHKSVSWYQQVLGQGPQFIFQYYEKEERGRGNFPDRFSARQFPNYSSELNVNALLLGDSALYLCASSLASGGANTGELFFGEGSRLTVL.

This sequence joins TRBV15 and TRBJ2-1; 13 bases match TRBD2. The CDR3 length is 18 residues. With 0 bases clipped from V and 9 bases from J, the junction kept 11 bases outside the gene matches. Germline values: CDR1 LNHNV, CDR2 YYDKDF (reference sequence). DNA for the CDR3: TGTGCCACCAGCAGAGATACGGCCGGACTAGCGGGAGCCGTTGAGCAGTTCTTC. Protein product: CATSRDTAGLAGAVEQFF. The full variable domain, rest sourced from reference TRBV15 and TRBJ2-1, is DAMVIQNPRYQVTQFGKPVTLSCSQTLNHNVMYWYQQKSSQAPKLLFHYYDKDFNNEADTPDNFQSRRPNTSFCFLDIRSPGLGDTAMYLCATSRDTAGLAGAVEQFFGPGTRLTVL.

This rearrangement joins TRBV2 to TRBJ1-2, with 8 bases identical to TRBD1. Germline CDR1 is SNHLY and CDR2 is FYNNEI. With V trimmed by 3 bases and J by 8 bases, 17 bases remained unmatched. The CDR3 runs to 17 residues. The CDR3 region has the DNA TGTGCCAGCAGTGATCGGGGGACAGGTGCTAACAGCCTGGGCTACACCTTC. It specifies CASSDRGTGANSLGYTF.

J is TRBJ2-7 and V is TRBV3-1 (or the pseudogene TRBV3-2), with a tentative D call TRBD2 (6 bases). This CDR3 region has 16 residues. V lost 4 bases and J 0 bases, leaving 16 bases between the germline ends. Germline lookup yields CDR1 LGHDT and CDR2 YNNKEL (reference sequence). CDR3 sequence reads: CASSPPPSVPSYEQYF. In nucleotides, the CDR3 is TGTGCCAGCAGCCCGCCCCCTAGCGTCCCCTCCTACGAGCAGTACTTC.

The V gene is TRBV2, the J gene TRBJ1-5, with 11 bases aligning to TRBD1. Per germline, CDR1 SNHLY and CDR2 FYNNEI. The J segment lost 7 bases and the V segment lost 7 bases, leaving 9 bases of the junction unmatched. The CDR3 loop spans 15 amino acids. The CDR3 DNA sequence: TGTGCCAGCACCGACGGGACAGGGGGAGGACAGCCCCAGCATTTT. Protein product: CASTDGTGGGQPQHF.

V is TRBV28 and J is TRBJ1-4; no firm D call. V was trimmed by 8 bases and J by 8 bases, leaving 18 bases between them. The germline V gene encodes CDR1 MDHEN and CDR2 SYDVKM. The CDR3 is 14 amino acids. The CDR3 is CASAPFGEGEKLFF. The CDR3 DNA is TGTGCCAGCGCGCCCTTTGGAGAGGGCGAAAAACTGTTTTTT.

The chain recombines TRBV6-5 with TRBJ1-5; D possibly corresponds to TRBD1 (6 bases). The CDR3 runs 16 residues. CDR1 and CDR2 from the germline V gene are MNHEY and SVGAGI. The V and J ends lost 0 bases and 3 bases respectively, with 12 bases between them. CDR3 residues: CASSYSLWGHNQPQHF. The CDR3 DNA is TGTGCCAGCAGTTACTCCCTTTGGGGGCACAATCAGCCCCAGCATTTT.

This sequence joins TRBV19 and TRBJ2-1; 11 nucleotides align to TRBD1. The CDR3 runs 16 residues. V lost 6 bases to trimming and J lost 6 bases; unmatched junction nucleotides: 10. The V gene's germline CDR1 is LNHDA and CDR2 SQIVND (reference sequence). The CDR3: CASSAPGQGAGNEQFF. The CDR3 nucleotides read TGTGCCAGTAGCGCCCCAGGACAGGGGGCAGGCAATGAGCAGTTCTTC.

This clone was seen a handful of times. The CDR3 region is CASSVTGDAQPQHF. The CDR3 nucleotides are TGTGCCAGTAGTGTGACAGGGGACGCCCAGCCCCAGCATTTT. The chain is built from TRBV19 and TRBJ1-5; 8 bases line up with TRBD1. Germline CDR1 is LNHDA and CDR2 is SQIVND (reference sequence). This CDR3 has 14 residues. The ends lost 5 bases at V and 7 bases at J; junction bases unmatched: 7.

V and J are TRBV6-5 and TRBJ1-5, with 8 bases fitting TRBD1. The CDR3 contains 13 residues. The V segment lost 6 bases and the J segment 4 bases; nucleotides outside the gene matches: 2. From germline, CDR1 is MNHEY and CDR2 SVGAGI. CDR3 sequence: CASRWDRNQPQHF. DNA for the CDR3: TGTGCCAGCAGATGGGACAGGAATCAGCCCCAGCATTTT.

There are many counts of this clone. This chain links TRBV9 with TRBJ1-4; TRBD1 is a possible D gene (6 bases). The ends were cut back, 4 bases at V and 4 bases at J, with 11 bases in the middle. Germline lookup yields CDR1 SGDLS and CDR2 YYNGEE. This CDR3 is built from 14 residues. Here the CDR3 reads CASSLGQINEKLFF. The CDR3 coding sequence is TGTGCCAGCAGCCTAGGACAGATTAATGAAAAACTGTTTTTT.

This clone was counted between two and nine times. V usage is TRBV6-5 and J usage is TRBJ1-2; 9 bases fit TRBD1. Germline V lookup: CDR1 MNHEY, CDR2 SVGAGI. Trimming cost V 7 bases and J 3 bases; bases outside gene matches: 9. This CDR3 has 15 amino acids. The CDR3 loop reads CASNGQGMGHYGYTF. In DNA, the CDR3 is TGTGCCAGCAACGGACAGGGGATGGGGCACTATGGCTACACCTTC.

This chain connects TRBV3-1 (or the pseudogene TRBV3-2) to TRBJ2-7; TRBD1 might be the D (6 bases). The CDR3 spans 13 residues. The germline V gene encodes CDR1 LGHDT and CDR2 YNNKEL (reference sequence). V shed 0 bases and J shed 12 bases, with 15 bases lying between them. The CDR3 loop is CASSQDDRFRRYF. CDR3 nucleotide sequence: TGTGCCAGCAGCCAAGACGACAGGTTCCGAAGGTACTTC.

The gene calls are TRBV4-1 and TRBJ2-3; 7 positions match TRBD1. Trimming cost V 4 bases and J 4 bases; bases outside gene matches: 5. The CDR3 has 14 amino acids. Germline V gives CDR1 MGHRA, CDR2 YSYEKL. CDR3 nucleotides: TGCGCCAGCAGCCTACAGGGGTACCCAGATACGCAGTATTTT. Its protein is CASSLQGYPDTQYF.

V is TRBV6-4 and J is TRBJ1-6, with TRBD1 matching over 8 bases. The CDR3 has 16 residues. The ends lost 9 bases at V and 0 bases at J; junction bases unmatched: 7. From germline, CDR1 is MRHNA and CDR2 SNTAGT. In nucleotides, the CDR3 is TGTGCCAGGGACAGGGTCTTCCGCTCCTATAATTCACCCCTCCACTTT. Amino acids: CARDRVFRSYNSPLHF.

V usage is TRBV30 and J usage is TRBJ2-7, with 10 bases aligning to TRBD1. The CDR3 spans 16 residues. The V and J ends lost 5 bases and 3 bases, in that order; junction bases with no gene match: 13. Germline CDR1 GTSNPN, CDR2 SVGIG (reference sequence). CDR3 sequence (DNA): TGTGCCTGGGGCCCCCGACACCGGGACAGGGGCTACGAGCAGTACTTC. Its translation: CAWGPRHRDRGYEQYF.

V and J are TRBV9 and TRBJ2-2, with TRBD2 identical over 9 bases. This CDR3 comprises 18 residues. V was pared by 0 bases and J by 1 base, with 7 bases of the junction left unmatched. Germline V CDR1 and CDR2: SGDLS, YYNGEE. CDR3 coding DNA: TGTGCCAGCAGCGTAGGGGATAGCGGGGGAGTGAACACCGGGGAGCTGTTTTTT. The encoded protein is CASSVGDSGGVNTGELFF.

The chain combines TRBV18 with TRBJ1-2, with a tentative D call TRBD1 (6 bases). CDR1 KGHSH and CDR2 LQKENI come from the germline V gene. The V end lost 3 bases, the J end lost 3 bases, and 8 bases lay between the germline ends. The CDR3 length is 13 residues. CDR3 in DNA: TGTGCCAGCTCACCCACAGGGTACTATGGCTACACCTTC. Its protein is CASSPTGYYGYTF.

The V call is TRBV28, the J call TRBJ2-7; 11 nucleotides line up with TRBD1. V shed 10 bases and J 3 bases; nucleotides not matched to a gene: 5. This CDR3 region has 13 residues. Germline V gene data show CDR1 as MDHEN and CDR2 as SYDVKM. DNA of the CDR3: TGTGCCACCGAGGACAGGGGGCTCTACGAGCAGTACTTC. Protein: CATEDRGLYEQYF.

This clone was seen many times. V gene TRBV6-4 combines with J gene TRBJ2-1, with 11 bases aligning to TRBD2. CDR1 is MRHNA, CDR2 SNTAGT, per germline. J gave up 6 bases and V 0 bases, and 1 base lay outside the gene matches. The CDR3 sequence is 15 residues long. The DNA for the CDR3 is TGTGCCAGCAGTGACTCTAGCGGGGGGGCCAATGAGCAGTTCTTC. This sequence encodes CASSDSSGGANEQFF.

In nucleotides, the CDR3 is TGTGCCAGTAGTATAGGCTTCCGGGACAGGGTATCCAAAAACATTCAGTACTTC. It specifies CASSIGFRDRVSKNIQYF. V and J are TRBV19 and TRBJ2-4; 9 bases are shared with TRBD1. Germline V lookup: CDR1 LNHDA, CDR2 SQIVND (reference sequence). The CDR3 sequence is 18 residues long. The J segment lost 2 bases and the V segment lost 1 base, leaving 9 bases of the junction unmatched.

This rearrangement joins TRBV5-1 to TRBJ2-7; 9 nucleotides agree with TRBD1. CDR3 length: 16 amino acids. Losses at the gene ends were 0 bases for V and 5 bases for J; bases not matched to a gene: 9. CDR1 and CDR2 from the germline V gene are SGHRS and YFSETQ. For the CDR3, the DNA is TGCGCCAGCAGCTTGGGATGGGGACAGGGTCGGCACGAGCAGTACTTC. Its protein product is CASSLGWGQGRHEQYF.

The chain combines TRBV29-1 with TRBJ2-5; 7 bases fit TRBD1. The V and J ends lost 0 bases and 4 bases, in that order; junction bases with no gene match: 8. Germline values: CDR1 SQVTM, CDR2 ANQGSEA. CDR3 length equals 15 residues. DNA for the CDR3: TGCAGCGTTGAAGAGGTAGGGGGCTCTGGAGAGACCCAGTACTTC. Amino acids: CSVEEVGGSGETQYF. The whole variable domain, remainder taken from reference TRBV29-1 and TRBJ2-5, is SAVISQKPSRDICQRGTSLTIQCQVDSQVTMMFWYRQQPGQSLTLIATANQGSEATYESGFVIDKFPISRPNLTFSTLTVSNMSPEDSSIYLCSVEEVGGSGETQYFGPGTRLLVL.